The T cell receptor (beta chain) under discussion was sequenced for a study of shared clonotypes between healthy human individuals. The donors were adults (healthy and HIV-negative) with no recent acute infections or vaccinations. With respect to this clone: Its cognate antigen is unknown.

The V gene lost 6 bases and the J gene lost 3 bases, with 15 bases spanning the gap. The CDR3 totals 15 residues. Germline CDR1 is MNHNS and CDR2 is SASEGT. Regarding the study as a whole: Blood was the only sampled material, and tissue repertoires likely differ.

Several immunoSEQ 96-well plates shared each subset's DNA, each plate a replicate. The authors loaded about 200 ng DNA, about 30,000 T cell genomes, into sorted-subset replicate PCRs. Some clones are missing from TCRdb's copy, which holds only in-frame ones; the method was immunoSEQ multiplex PCR. Among about 2.4 million clones listed, more than 85% were seen once. The sequenced sample was naive CD4+ T cells from PBMCs. Subset given: CD45RA+ positively selected. The TCR was taken from a young man in good health. Some clones in this sample may be carry-over from other donors' samples. This sequence joins TRBV6-1 and TRBJ1-5; no definite D call. CDR3 DNA sequence: TGTGCCAGCAGCCCCGTCCCAGGAGACAATCAGCCCCAGCATTTT. It codes for CASSPVPGDNQPQHF.